Following are 7 T cell receptor beta chains from one sample sequenced in a study of shared clonotypes between healthy human individuals. CD8 cells regarded as naive lacked CD45RO, were positively chosen for CCR7, and omitted terminally differentiated effector memory CD45RA+ cells. Assay: immunoSEQ multiplex PCR; the TCRdb copy retains only in-frame clones and omits some. The sample shows 800,000 to 950,000 clones, about 97% of them seen only once. Sequenced sample: naive CD8+ T cells sorted from blood. Receptors were obtained from a man in his thirties or forties in good health.

This chain links TRBV4-1 with TRBJ2-3; TRBD2 is a possible D gene (7 bases). Germline V CDR1 and CDR2: MGHRA, YSYEKL. V was pared by 1 base and J by 0 bases, with 14 bases between. The CDR3 consists of 17 residues. The CDR3 region has the DNA TGCGCCAGCAGCCAAGTGGGGGGGGCCGTCAGCACAGATACGCAGTATTTT. It translates to CASSQVGGAVSTDTQYF.

J is TRBJ2-7 and V is TRBV4-1; tentatively, D is TRBD2 (7 bases). CDR1 and CDR2 (germline): MGHRA, YSYEKL. CDR3 length: 15 residues. The germline V and J ends were trimmed by 1 base and 0 bases, with 10 bases remaining between them. Here the CDR3 reads CASSQGGGGSYEQYF. The CDR3 DNA follows: TGCGCCAGCAGCCAAGGGGGAGGGGGCTCCTACGAGCAGTACTTC.

The chain employs TRBV30 and TRBJ2-2, with D hard to call. Trimming removed 0 bases from V and 1 base from J, with 6 bases in between. Germline CDR1 reads GTSNPN; CDR2 reads SVGIG (reference sequence). There are 14 residues in the CDR3. The CDR3 protein is CAWSVTVNTGELFF. CDR3 nucleotide sequence: TGTGCCTGGAGTGTCACGGTGAACACCGGGGAGCTGTTTTTT.

The chain employs TRBV12-5 and TRBJ2-1; no clear D. V lost 5 bases and J 8 bases, leaving 13 bases between the germline ends. This CDR3 region has 13 residues. Germline CDR1 reads LGHNT; CDR2 reads FRNRAP. CDR3 bases: TGTGCTAGTGGTCCCGGCCATTACTATGAGCAGTTCTTC. Translating gives CASGPGHYYEQFF.

The chain links TRBV15 to TRBJ2-3; D is perhaps TRBD2 (6 bases). This CDR3 is built from 13 residues. Looked up from germline, CDR1 is LNHNV and CDR2 is YYDKDF (reference sequence). V was shortened by 8 bases and J by 6 bases, with 15 bases between the two germline ends. The CDR3 loop is CATGGADLDTQYF. The CDR3 nucleotides are TGTGCCACCGGCGGGGCAGACCTTGATACGCAGTATTTT. Drawing the rest from reference TRBV15 and TRBJ2-3, the complete variable domain is DAMVIQNPRYQVTQFGKPVTLSCSQTLNHNVMYWYQQKSSQAPKLLFHYYDKDFNNEADTPDNFQSRRPNTSFCFLDIRSPGLGDTAMYLCATGGADLDTQYFGPGTRLTVL.

This clone is a singleton in its sample. The chain couples TRBV4-1 to TRBJ2-2, with 11 bases identical to TRBD2. V lost 3 bases to trimming and J lost 4 bases; unmatched junction nucleotides: 7. Germline V gene lookup returns CDR1 MGHRA and CDR2 YSYEKL. The CDR3 loop spans 17 amino acids. The CDR3 reads CASSHELAGESTGELFF. DNA for the CDR3: TGCGCCAGCAGCCATGAACTAGCGGGAGAGAGCACCGGGGAGCTGTTTTTT.

CDR3 sequence (DNA): TGTGCCAGCAGCGTACCACAGGCAACCTACGAGCAGTACTTC. Its translation is CASSVPQATYEQYF. This rearrangement joins TRBV11-1 to TRBJ2-7, with D possibly matching TRBD1 (5 bases). CDR3 length equals 14 residues. Germline V gives CDR1 SGHAT, CDR2 FQDESV (reference sequence). V was shortened by 5 bases and J by 2 bases, with 13 bases between the two germline ends. Combining the CDR3 with reference TRBV11-1 and TRBJ2-7 gives the whole variable domain EAEVAQSPRYKITEKSQAVAFWCDPISGHATLYWYRQILGQGPELLVQFQDESVVDDSQLPKDRFSAERLKGVDSTLKIQPAELGDSAMYLCASSVPQATYEQYFGPGTRLTVT.